The rows below give T cell receptor beta chains drawn from one sample of a study of beta chain features in type 1 diabetes. Sequencing was performed with immunoSEQ multiplex PCR; in TCRdb, only in-frame clones are kept and a portion is missing. This sample has under 400,000 clones, with around 15% found just once. Sequencing was done on a sample of central memory CD4+ T cells from blood. The receptors originated from a man between 25 and 39 years old in good health. CDR3s include the opening cysteine and the closing phenylalanine or tryptophan. The D gene is left open where the match is weak. Clone size is shown for a subset of rows, as once, few, many or a class of expanded clone.

j_call: TRBJ2-5; d_call: -; v_call: TRBV2; clone_size: -; cdr3_aa: CASSQLELETQYF; cdr3_nt: TGTGCCAGCAGCCAACTAGAACTAGAGACCCAGTACTTC
j_call: TRBJ1-3; d_call: -; v_call: TRBV27; clone_size: -; cdr3_aa: CASKDGNTIYF; cdr3_nt: TGTGCCAGCAAGGATGGAAACACCATATATTTT
j_call: TRBJ2-5; d_call: -; v_call: TRBV2; clone_size: -; cdr3_aa: CASMRDHQETQYF; cdr3_nt: TGTGCCAGCATGAGAGACCACCAAGAGACCCAGTACTTC
j_call: TRBJ1-2; d_call: -; v_call: TRBV11-2; clone_size: few; cdr3_aa: CASRGGRVGGYTF; cdr3_nt: TGTGCCAGCCGTGGGGGCAGGGTGGGTGGCTACACCTTC
j_call: TRBJ1-2; d_call: TRBD1; v_call: TRBV18; clone_size: few; cdr3_aa: CASSPDRVYGYTF; cdr3_nt: TGTGCCAGCTCACCAGACAGGGTATATGGCTACACCTTC
j_call: TRBJ1-1; d_call: TRBD1; v_call: TRBV19; clone_size: -; cdr3_aa: CASSIRTGATAIEAFF; cdr3_nt: TGTGCCAGTAGTATCCGGACAGGGGCCACCGCAATTGAAGCTTTCTTT
j_call: TRBJ1-5; d_call: -; v_call: TRBV9; clone_size: -; cdr3_aa: CASSVGGLSNQPQHF; cdr3_nt: TGTGCCAGCAGCGTAGGGGGGCTTAGCAATCAGCCCCAGCATTTT
j_call: TRBJ2-2; d_call: -; v_call: TRBV7-9; clone_size: few; cdr3_aa: CASSPGLNTGELFF; cdr3_nt: TGTGCCAGCAGCCCGGGACTGAACACCGGGGAGCTGTTTTTT
j_call: TRBJ2-7; d_call: -; v_call: TRBV5-3; clone_size: -; cdr3_aa: CARSWRDGQYF; cdr3_nt: TGTGCCAGAAGCTGGAGGGACGGGCAGTACTTC
j_call: TRBJ2-2; d_call: -; v_call: TRBV4-3; clone_size: many; cdr3_aa: CASSQDSGVVTGELFF; cdr3_nt: TGCGCCAGCAGCCAAGATTCGGGGGTGGTCACCGGGGAGCTGTTTTTT
j_call: TRBJ2-2; d_call: -; v_call: TRBV5-6; clone_size: -; cdr3_aa: CASSLSSRNTGELFF; cdr3_nt: TGTGCCAGCAGCCTAAGTTCCAGGAACACCGGGGAGCTGTTTTTT
j_call: TRBJ2-1; d_call: -; v_call: TRBV7-2; clone_size: -; cdr3_aa: CASSRPGETIYNEQFF; cdr3_nt: TGTGCCAGCAGCCGCCCCGGAGAGACTATCTACAATGAGCAGTTCTTC
j_call: TRBJ1-3; d_call: -; v_call: TRBV4-3; clone_size: few; cdr3_aa: CASSPLRPSTGNTIYF; cdr3_nt: TGCGCCAGCAGCCCCCTCCGACCGAGTACGGGAAACACCATATATTTT
j_call: TRBJ1-1; d_call: -; v_call: TRBV19; clone_size: few; cdr3_aa: CASSIRDTRNTEAFF; cdr3_nt: TGTGCCAGTAGTATACGGGACACGCGGAACACTGAAGCTTTCTTT
j_call: TRBJ1-3; d_call: -; v_call: TRBV14; clone_size: many; cdr3_aa: CASSQLLNGNTIYF; cdr3_nt: TGTGCCAGCAGCCAGTTACTAAATGGAAACACCATATATTTT
j_call: TRBJ1-5; d_call: -; v_call: TRBV6-5; clone_size: -; cdr3_aa: CASSSWGGNQPQHF; cdr3_nt: TGTGCCAGCAGCTCGTGGGGGGGCAATCAGCCCCAGCATTTT
j_call: TRBJ2-4; d_call: -; v_call: TRBV9; clone_size: few; cdr3_aa: CASSVDTTGFNIQYF; cdr3_nt: TGTGCCAGCAGCGTAGATACAACGGGGTTCAACATTCAGTACTTC
j_call: TRBJ2-3; d_call: TRBD2; v_call: TRBV7-4; clone_size: few; cdr3_aa: CASSFGTKTDTQYF; cdr3_nt: TGTGCCAGCAGCTTCGGGACTAAAACAGATACGCAGTATTTT
j_call: TRBJ1-1; d_call: -; v_call: TRBV20-1; clone_size: -; cdr3_aa: CSAVRSTEAFF; cdr3_nt: TGCAGTGCGGTCCGGTCCACTGAAGCTTTCTTT
j_call: TRBJ2-2; d_call: -; v_call: TRBV7-2; clone_size: few; cdr3_aa: CASSFLTTGRNTGELFF; cdr3_nt: TGTGCCAGCAGCTTTTTAACGACAGGCCGAAACACCGGGGAGCTGTTTTTT
j_call: TRBJ2-7; d_call: -; v_call: TRBV7-9; clone_size: few; cdr3_aa: CASRAVGTSYEQYF; cdr3_nt: TGTGCCAGCAGAGCGGTGGGTACGAGCTACGAGCAGTACTTC
j_call: TRBJ1-1; d_call: -; v_call: TRBV29-1; clone_size: -; cdr3_aa: CSVREGNTEAFF; cdr3_nt: TGCAGCGTTAGGGAGGGTAACACTGAAGCTTTCTTT
j_call: TRBJ1-1; d_call: -; v_call: TRBV9; clone_size: -; cdr3_aa: CASSVGDTEAFF; cdr3_nt: TGTGCCAGCAGCGTAGGGGACACTGAAGCTTTCTTT
j_call: TRBJ1-2; d_call: TRBD1; v_call: TRBV7-9; clone_size: few; cdr3_aa: CASSLQIGGQSFYGYTF; cdr3_nt: TGTGCCAGCAGCTTACAAATTGGGGGACAGTCTTTCTATGGCTACACCTTC
j_call: TRBJ2-1; d_call: TRBD1; v_call: TRBV27; clone_size: few; cdr3_aa: CASSTYRGAPPYNEQFF; cdr3_nt: TGTGCCAGCAGTACCTACAGGGGCGCTCCCCCTTACAATGAGCAGTTCTTC
j_call: TRBJ1-5; d_call: -; v_call: TRBV7-7; clone_size: few; cdr3_aa: CASSFDRNQPQHF; cdr3_nt: TGTGCCAGCAGTTTTGACAGGAATCAGCCCCAGCATTTT
j_call: TRBJ1-4; d_call: -; v_call: TRBV5-6; clone_size: -; cdr3_aa: CASSLFRGDSTNEKLFF; cdr3_nt: TGTGCCAGCAGCTTGTTCAGGGGCGACTCAACTAATGAAAAACTGTTTTTT
j_call: TRBJ2-1; d_call: TRBD2; v_call: TRBV5-4; clone_size: -; cdr3_aa: CASSLVSGGAEQFF; cdr3_nt: TGTGCCAGCAGCTTGGTTAGCGGGGGGGCTGAGCAGTTCTTC
j_call: TRBJ2-3; d_call: TRBD2; v_call: TRBV5-1; clone_size: few; cdr3_aa: CASSLSLYPSRGGASTDTQYF; cdr3_nt: TGCGCCAGCAGCTTGTCCTTATACCCCTCACGCGGGGGGGCCAGCACAGATACGCAGTATTTT
j_call: TRBJ2-7; d_call: -; v_call: TRBV6-5; clone_size: many; cdr3_aa: CASSEGRYEQYF; cdr3_nt: TGTGCCAGCAGTGAAGGGAGATACGAGCAGTACTTC
j_call: TRBJ2-1; d_call: TRBD1; v_call: TRBV2; clone_size: few; cdr3_aa: CATSRQGQEQFF; cdr3_nt: TGTGCCACCTCCCGACAGGGACAGGAGCAGTTCTTC